This T cell receptor beta chain was recovered during a study of blood T cell repertoires in COVID-19. Authors' analysis steps: Nucleated cell number was recorded as an estimate derived from reference gene primer amplification. The assay was immunoSEQ multiplex PCR, and TCRdb's table has in-frame clones only and misses some. Clone size and V and J calls were adopted from that table, with D and trimming inferred from the DNA. The sample lists approximately 230,000 clones; approximately 90% were seen once. Living in 25 or so US areas, the participants were between about 18 and 100 years of age. Assignments of participants to cohorts depended upon their own reported clinical history. In germline, CDR1 is SGHNT, CDR2 YENEEA. V was pared by 1 base and J by 4 bases, with 13 bases between. The CDR3 covers 15 residues.

This clonotype was sampled from a man in his late teens or twenties who had recovered from COVID-19. The chain employs TRBV11-3 and TRBJ2-5; tentatively, D is TRBD2 (6 bases). The sample was PBMCs or T cells enriched from blood (not recorded which). CDR3 DNA: TGTGCCAGCAGCTTAGTAGCGGAGAGAGGAGAGACCCAGTACTTC. Amino acids: CASSLVAERGETQYF.